Listed below are T cell receptor beta chains from one sample, sequenced in a study of blood T cell repertoires in COVID-19. The table came from immunoSEQ multiplex PCR; TCRdb's copy has only in-frame clones and leaves some out. The sample carries 95,000 to 150,000 clones, over 75% recorded once. Specimen: peripheral blood. These receptors originate from a man in his fifties or sixties with active or convalescent COVID-19. CDR3s include the opening cysteine and the closing phenylalanine or tryptophan. The order of the fields is V gene, D gene, J gene, clone size, CDR3 DNA, CDR3 protein. A D gene is named only where the DNA matches it firmly. For some rows the clone size is stated as once, few or many, or as a class when expanded; others skip it.

TRBV2	NA	TRBJ2-7	NA	TGTGCCATCATGACAGCACTCGACTACGAGCAGTACTTC	CAIMTALDYEQYF
TRBV6-2/TRBV6-3	NA	TRBJ2-5	NA	TGTGCCAGCAGTTATCCTGGGCGTTCCCAAGAGACCCAGTACTTC	CASSYPGRSQETQYF
TRBV18	TRBD1	TRBJ2-1	NA	TGTGCCAGCTCACCATCCAGGGACAGGGGTAATGAGCAGTTCTTC	CASSPSRDRGNEQFF
TRBV5-1	TRBD2	TRBJ2-1	NA	TGCGCCAGCACCGAGACCGGGACTAGCGGGACCGGTGAGCAGTTCTTC	CASTETGTSGTGEQFF
TRBV5-1	NA	TRBJ1-2	NA	TGCGCCAGCAGCTTGGCCGTAAGGGGCTACGGCTACACCTTC	CASSLAVRGYGYTF
TRBV11-2	NA	TRBJ1-1	NA	TGTGCCAGCAGCTTAGATCAGCGGGATGAAGCTTTCTTT	CASSLDQRDEAFF
TRBV28	TRBD1	TRBJ2-3	once	TGTGCCAGCAGCTCAATCAAGGGACAGGGAACAGATACGCAGTATTTT	CASSSIKGQGTDTQYF
TRBV11-2	NA	TRBJ2-5	NA	TGTGCCAGCAGCTTAAAACACCTAGAAGGGACCCAGTACTTC	CASSLKHLEGTQYF
TRBV5-6	NA	TRBJ1-6	once	TGTGCCAGCAGCTTGGCCCCCCTCTCCTATAATTCACCCCTCCACTTT	CASSLAPLSYNSPLHF
TRBV27	TRBD1	TRBJ2-7	NA	TGTGCCAGCAGTTTATTGGACAGGGGTTTCTACGAGCAGTACTTC	CASSLLDRGFYEQYF
TRBV30	TRBD2	TRBJ2-2	NA	TGTGCCTGGAGTCGTGGGACTAGCGGGACCACCGGGGAGCTGTTTTTT	CAWSRGTSGTTGELFF
TRBV3-1/TRBV3-2	NA	TRBJ2-3	NA	TGTGCCAGCAGCCTCCGACGGGAAGGTACGCAGTATTTT	CASSLRREGTQYF
TRBV3-1/TRBV3-2	NA	TRBJ2-3	NA	TGTGCCACCACTAAGGTGGGCACAGATACGCAGTATTTT	CATTKVGTDTQYF
TRBV9	NA	TRBJ2-2	NA	TGTGCCAGCAGCGTAGGCGACTTCACCGGGGAGCTGTTTTTT	CASSVGDFTGELFF
TRBV6-5	TRBD1	TRBJ1-5	few	TGTGCCAGCAGTACCAGGGACAGGGGGCATCAGCCCCAGCATTTT	CASSTRDRGHQPQHF
TRBV28	NA	TRBJ2-5	once	TGTGCCAGCAAGAAGGCACCGAGGGAGACCCAGTACTTC	CASKKAPRETQYF
TRBV27	TRBD2	TRBJ2-4	NA	TGTGCCAGCGCGGGGAGGGGCGCCAAAAACATTCAGTACTTC	CASAGRGAKNIQYF
TRBV19	TRBD1	TRBJ1-1	NA	TGTGCCAGCCAACGCCGGACAGGTCTCCTCACTGAAGCTTTCTTT	CASQRRTGLLTEAFF
TRBV27	TRBD2	TRBJ2-3	few	TGTGCCAGCAGTCTAGCGGGAGTAGATACGCAGTATTTT	CASSLAGVDTQYF
TRBV10-1	TRBD2	TRBJ2-3	NA	TGCGCCAGCAGGGCCCCCGGGACTAGCGGCTTCACAGATACGCAGTATTTT	CASRAPGTSGFTDTQYF
TRBV5-6	TRBD1	TRBJ2-2	NA	TGTGCCAGCAGCTTGGGACAGGGGGCCGGGGAGCTGTTTTTT	CASSLGQGAGELFF
TRBV6-6	TRBD2	TRBJ2-7	NA	TGTGCCAGCAGGACTAGCGGGAGGCCCACGTACTTC	CASRTSGRPTYF
TRBV5-1	TRBD2	TRBJ2-3	NA	TGCGCCAGCAGCTTGAGCGGGAGGCCCGGGACAGATACGCAGTATTTT	CASSLSGRPGTDTQYF
TRBV7-2	NA	TRBJ2-3	once	TGTGCCAGCAGCTACCAACAGGGTAGGACAGATACGCAGTATTTT	CASSYQQGRTDTQYF
TRBV25-1	NA	TRBJ1-4	NA	TGTGCCAGCAGTACTAGCGGGGCAAAGGAAAAACTGTTTTTT	CASSTSGAKEKLFF
TRBV10-2	TRBD2	TRBJ2-3	NA	TGCGCCAGCAGTGACAGCGGGAGGACAGATACGCAGTATTTT	CASSDSGRTDTQYF
TRBV29-1	TRBD1	TRBJ1-1	NA	TGCAGCGTCCTGACAGGGAAGAACACTGAAGCTTTCTTT	CSVLTGKNTEAFF
TRBV9	NA	TRBJ2-2	NA	TGTGCCAGCAGCGTACAGCGGACGAACACCGGGGAGCTGTTTTTT	CASSVQRTNTGELFF
TRBV12-3/TRBV12-4	NA	TRBJ2-1	NA	TGTGCCAGCAGTTCAGCGCCCTATAATGAGCAGTTCTTC	CASSSAPYNEQFF
TRBV5-1	TRBD2	TRBJ2-7	NA	TGCGCCAGCAGCGGGAGGGAGGGTCTATACGAGCAGTACTTC	CASSGREGLYEQYF
TRBV7-6	TRBD1	TRBJ2-2	NA	TGTGCCAGCAGCCGAACCGGGACAGCGAACACCGGGGAGCTGTTTTTT	CASSRTGTANTGELFF
TRBV10-3	TRBD2	TRBJ2-1	few	TGTGCCATCAGTGGATCTAGCGGGAGGGCCGGGTTTGACAATGAGCAGTTCTTC	CAISGSSGRAGFDNEQFF
TRBV7-9	NA	TRBJ2-1	NA	TGTGCCAGCAGCACTTCTTTAGGGGGCGGGATACTTAGCAATGAGCAGTTCTTC	CASSTSLGGGILSNEQFF
TRBV3-1/TRBV3-2	NA	TRBJ1-3	NA	TGTGCCAGCAGCCAGGGACGGGGGGCCAACACCATATATTTT	CASSQGRGANTIYF
TRBV21-1	NA	TRBJ2-1	few	TGTGCCAGCAGCAAAGGGACTAGCGGGAGGGCCGCCCCTTCCAATGAGCAGTTCTTC	CASSKGTSGRAAPSNEQFF
TRBV5-1	NA	TRBJ2-1	NA	TGCGCCAGCAGCCCCTACAGGGTGCAAGGCGATGAGCAGTTCTTC	CASSPYRVQGDEQFF
TRBV7-8	TRBD1	TRBJ2-7	NA	TGTGCCAGCAGCTTAGGACAGGGGGCGACCGAGCAGTACTTC	CASSLGQGATEQYF
TRBV6-5	TRBD2	TRBJ2-7	NA	TGTGCCAGCAGTCCGACTAGCGGGATTTCCTACGAGCAGTACTTC	CASSPTSGISYEQYF
TRBV19	NA	TRBJ2-2	many	TGTGCCAGTAGTATAGGAGGCAGCGCGAACACCGGGGAGCTGTTTTTT	CASSIGGSANTGELFF